The sequence of this T cell receptor beta chain was determined in a study of blood T cell repertoires in COVID-19. On the study more broadly: In each case, the material was cDNA or gDNA derived from T cells, B-cell-depleted T cells, or PBMCs.

Authors' analysis steps: Quantification of nucleated cells was approximated via reference gene primer amplification. Data came from immunoSEQ multiplex PCR; TCRdb stores just in-frame clones and leaves some out. The V and J calls and the clone size are those of that table, but D and trimming were determined from the DNA. This table holds 200,000 to 250,000 clones, 85% to 90% found once. Material: peripheral blood. The TCR sequence derives from a man older than 75 with acute or convalescent COVID-19.

CDR3 region: CASSELRDSNQPQHF. Written as DNA, the CDR3 is TGTGCCAGCAGTGAATTGCGGGATAGCAATCAGCCCCAGCATTTT. V is TRBV25-1 and J is TRBJ1-5; D is ambiguous. Germline V gene lookup returns CDR1 MGHDK and CDR2 SYGVNS. V was pared by 1 base and J by 0 bases, with 7 bases between. The CDR3 length is 15 residues.